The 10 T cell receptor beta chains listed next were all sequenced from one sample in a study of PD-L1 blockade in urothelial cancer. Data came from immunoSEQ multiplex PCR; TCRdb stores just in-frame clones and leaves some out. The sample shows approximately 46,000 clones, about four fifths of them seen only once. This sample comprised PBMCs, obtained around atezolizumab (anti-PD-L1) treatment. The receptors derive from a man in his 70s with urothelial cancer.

The CDR3 loop is CASSSPDRVNEKLFF. The DNA of the CDR3 is TGTGCCAGCTCATCCCCCGACAGGGTAAACGAAAAACTGTTTTTT. J is TRBJ1-4 and V is TRBV18, with 7 bases lining up with TRBD1. This CDR3 is built from 15 residues. V was pared by 5 bases and J by 8 bases, with 11 bases of the junction left unmatched. Germline CDR1 and CDR2: KGHSH and LQKENI.

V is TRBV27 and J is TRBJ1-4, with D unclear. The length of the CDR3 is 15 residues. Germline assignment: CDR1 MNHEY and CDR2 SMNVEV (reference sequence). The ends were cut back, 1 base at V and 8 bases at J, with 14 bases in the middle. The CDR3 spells CASSLWSGMEEKLFF. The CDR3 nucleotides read TGTGCCAGCAGTTTATGGTCGGGGATGGAAGAAAAACTGTTTTTT.

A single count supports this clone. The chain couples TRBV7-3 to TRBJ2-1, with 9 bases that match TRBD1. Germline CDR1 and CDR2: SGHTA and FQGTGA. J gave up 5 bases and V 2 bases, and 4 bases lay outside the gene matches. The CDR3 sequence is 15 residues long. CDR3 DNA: TGTGCCAGCAGCTTAGGGACAGGGAACCACAATGAGCAGTTCTTC. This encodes CASSLGTGNHNEQFF.

CDR3 region: CASSLWTGSSGNTIYF. The CDR3 bases are TGTGCCAGCAGTCTGTGGACAGGGAGCTCTGGAAACACCATATATTTT. The chain is built from TRBV28 and TRBJ1-3; 8 bases agree with TRBD1. V lost 5 bases and J lost 0; bases outside the gene matches: 6. The CDR3 length is 16 residues. Germline-derived CDR1 and CDR2 are MDHEN and SYDVKM. The entire variable domain, with the rest obtained from reference TRBV28 and TRBJ1-3, is as follows: DVKVTQSSRYLVKRTGEKVFLECVQDMDHENMFWYRQDPGLGLRLIYFSYDVKMKEKGDIPEGYSVSREKKERFSLILESASTNQTSMYLCASSLWTGSSGNTIYFGEGSWLTVV.

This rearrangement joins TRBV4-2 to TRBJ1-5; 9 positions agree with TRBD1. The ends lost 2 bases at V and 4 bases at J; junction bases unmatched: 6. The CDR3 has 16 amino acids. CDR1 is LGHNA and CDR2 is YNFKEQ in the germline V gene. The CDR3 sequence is CASSQTQGALNQPQHF. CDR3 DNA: TGTGCCAGCAGCCAAACACAGGGGGCGTTAAATCAGCCCCAGCATTTT.

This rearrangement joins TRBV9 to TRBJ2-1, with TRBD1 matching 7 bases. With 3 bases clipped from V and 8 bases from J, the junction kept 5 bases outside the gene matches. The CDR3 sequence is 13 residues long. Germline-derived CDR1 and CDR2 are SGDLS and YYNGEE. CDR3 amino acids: CASSAGGADEQFF. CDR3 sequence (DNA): TGTGCCAGCAGCGCAGGGGGTGCTGATGAGCAGTTCTTC.

The CDR3: CASTTSGAWDTQYF. The CDR3 bases are TGTGCCAGCACGACTAGCGGGGCGTGGGATACGCAGTATTTT. The J gene is TRBJ2-3, the V gene TRBV2, with 11 bases aligning to TRBD2. The trim removed 7 bases at V and 6 bases at J, leaving 6 bases unmatched. The germline V gene encodes CDR1 SNHLY and CDR2 FYNNEI. The CDR3 length is 14 residues. Full variable domain (missing parts from reference TRBV2 and TRBJ2-3): EPEVTQTPSHQVTQMGQEVILRCVPISNHLYFYWYRQILGQKVEFLVSFYNNEISEKSEIFDDQFSVERPDGSNFTLKIRSTKLEDSAMYFCASTTSGAWDTQYFGPGTRLTVL.

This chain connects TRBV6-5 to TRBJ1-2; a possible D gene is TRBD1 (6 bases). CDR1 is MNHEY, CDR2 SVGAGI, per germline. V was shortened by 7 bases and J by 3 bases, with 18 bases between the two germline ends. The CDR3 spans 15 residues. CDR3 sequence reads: CASTLGAGVDYGYTF. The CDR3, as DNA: TGTGCCAGCACCCTCGGGGCAGGGGTGGACTATGGCTACACCTTC.

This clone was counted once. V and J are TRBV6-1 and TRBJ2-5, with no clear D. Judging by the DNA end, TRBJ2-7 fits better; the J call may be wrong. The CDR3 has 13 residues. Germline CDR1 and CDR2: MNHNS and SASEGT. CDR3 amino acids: CASSTPSLGEQYF. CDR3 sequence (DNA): TGTGCCAGCAGCACGCCTTCTCTGGGCGAGCAGTACTTC.

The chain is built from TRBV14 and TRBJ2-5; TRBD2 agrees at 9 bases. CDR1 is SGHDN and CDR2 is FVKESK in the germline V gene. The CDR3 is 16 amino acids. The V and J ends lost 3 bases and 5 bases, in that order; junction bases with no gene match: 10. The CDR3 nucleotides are TGTGCCAGCAGCCACTCTAGCGGGATGTCGGGGGAGACCCAGTACTTC. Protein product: CASSHSSGMSGETQYF.